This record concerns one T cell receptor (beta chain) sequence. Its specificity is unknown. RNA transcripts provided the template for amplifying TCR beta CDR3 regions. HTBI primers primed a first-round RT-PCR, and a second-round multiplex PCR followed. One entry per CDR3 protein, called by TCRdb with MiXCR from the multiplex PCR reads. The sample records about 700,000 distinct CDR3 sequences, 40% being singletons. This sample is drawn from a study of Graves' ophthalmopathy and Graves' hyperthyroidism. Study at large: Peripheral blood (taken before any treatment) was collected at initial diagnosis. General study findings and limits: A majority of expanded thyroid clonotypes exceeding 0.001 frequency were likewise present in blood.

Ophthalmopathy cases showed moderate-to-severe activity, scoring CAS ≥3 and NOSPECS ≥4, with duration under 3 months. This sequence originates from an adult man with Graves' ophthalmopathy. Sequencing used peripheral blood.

CDR3 amino acids: CASSRVTGPYNEQFF. CDR3 sequence (DNA): TGCGCCAGCAGCCGCGTGACAGGGCCCTACAATGAGCAGTTCTTC. The rearrangement uses TRBV4-3 and TRBJ2-1, with 7 positions matching TRBD1. The CDR3 has 15 amino acids. The V and J ends lost 4 bases and 2 bases, in that order; junction bases with no gene match: 5. CDR1 and CDR2 from the germline V gene are LGHNA and YSLEER.